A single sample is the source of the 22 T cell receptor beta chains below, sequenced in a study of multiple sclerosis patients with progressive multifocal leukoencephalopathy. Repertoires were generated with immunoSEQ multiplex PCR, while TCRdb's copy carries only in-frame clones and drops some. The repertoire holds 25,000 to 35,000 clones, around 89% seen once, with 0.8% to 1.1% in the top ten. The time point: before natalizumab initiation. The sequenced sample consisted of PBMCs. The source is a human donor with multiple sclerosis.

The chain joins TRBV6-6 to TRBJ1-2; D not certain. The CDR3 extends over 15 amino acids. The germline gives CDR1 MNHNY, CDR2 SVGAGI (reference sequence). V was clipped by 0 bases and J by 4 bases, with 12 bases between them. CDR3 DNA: TGTGCCAGCAGTTACTCGTCAGACCCGTCCTATGGCTACACCTTC. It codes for CASSYSSDPSYGYTF.

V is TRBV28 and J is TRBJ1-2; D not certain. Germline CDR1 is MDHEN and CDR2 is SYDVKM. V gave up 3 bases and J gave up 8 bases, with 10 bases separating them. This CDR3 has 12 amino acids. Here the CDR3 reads CASSLITQGYTF. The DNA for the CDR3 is TGTGCCAGCAGTTTGATCACCCAGGGCTACACCTTC.

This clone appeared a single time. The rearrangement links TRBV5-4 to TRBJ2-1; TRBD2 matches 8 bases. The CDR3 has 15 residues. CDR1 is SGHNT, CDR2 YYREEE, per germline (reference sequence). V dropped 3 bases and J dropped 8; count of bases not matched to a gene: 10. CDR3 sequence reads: CASSSGGGRIDEQFF. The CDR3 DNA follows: TGTGCCAGCAGCTCCGGGGGGGGGCGGATCGATGAGCAGTTCTTC.

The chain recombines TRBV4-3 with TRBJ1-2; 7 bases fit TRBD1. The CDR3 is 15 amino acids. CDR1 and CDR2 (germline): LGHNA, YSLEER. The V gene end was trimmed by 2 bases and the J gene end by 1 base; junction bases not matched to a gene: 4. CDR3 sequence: CASSQRTGFNYGYTF. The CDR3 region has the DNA TGCGCCAGCAGCCAAAGGACAGGATTTAACTATGGCTACACCTTC.

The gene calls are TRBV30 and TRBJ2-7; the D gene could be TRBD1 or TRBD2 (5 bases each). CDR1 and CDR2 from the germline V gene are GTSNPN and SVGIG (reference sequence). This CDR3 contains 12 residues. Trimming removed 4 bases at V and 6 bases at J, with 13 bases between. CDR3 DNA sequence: TGTGCCTGGACAGGGTTCCGGGGCGAGCAGTACTTC. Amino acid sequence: CAWTGFRGEQYF.

This CDR3 is CASSFGLAGTDTQYF. In DNA form, the CDR3 reads TGTGCCAGCAGCTTTGGACTAGCGGGCACAGATACGCAGTATTTT. This chain links TRBV7-6 with TRBJ2-3; 10 bases align to TRBD2. The CDR3 covers 15 residues. V was clipped by 3 bases and J by 1 base; unmatched bases: 1. CDR1 is SGHVS, CDR2 FNYEAQ, per germline.

The CDR3 here is CASSVRQGRSEQYF. CDR3 sequence (DNA): TGTGCCAGTAGTGTCAGACAGGGGAGAAGCGAGCAGTACTTC. The chain joins TRBV19 to TRBJ2-7, with TRBD1 matching 8 bases. The V gene end was trimmed by 5 bases and the J gene end by 6 bases; junction bases not matched to a gene: 9. The CDR3 is made up of 14 amino acids. Germline V gives CDR1 LNHDA, CDR2 SQIVND (reference sequence).

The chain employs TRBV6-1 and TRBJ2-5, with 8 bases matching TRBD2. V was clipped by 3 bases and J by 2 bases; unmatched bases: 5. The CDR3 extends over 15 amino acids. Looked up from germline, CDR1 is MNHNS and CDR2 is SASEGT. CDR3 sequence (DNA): TGTGCCAGCAGTGATTACCGGGGGGGACAAGAGACCCAGTACTTC. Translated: CASSDYRGGQETQYF.

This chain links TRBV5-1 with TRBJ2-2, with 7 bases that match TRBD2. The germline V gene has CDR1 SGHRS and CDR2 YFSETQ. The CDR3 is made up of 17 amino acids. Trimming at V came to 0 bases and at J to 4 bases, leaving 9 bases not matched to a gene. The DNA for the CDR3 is TGCGCCAGCAGCTTGGCCCCGGGGGGTCAGGGCACCGGGGAGCTGTTTTTT. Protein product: CASSLAPGGQGTGELFF.

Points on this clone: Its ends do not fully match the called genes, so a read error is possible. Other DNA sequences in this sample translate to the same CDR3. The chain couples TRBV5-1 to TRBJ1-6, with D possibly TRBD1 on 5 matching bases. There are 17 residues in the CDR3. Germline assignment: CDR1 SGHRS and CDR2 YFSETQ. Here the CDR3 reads CASSSDSDSSYNSPLHF. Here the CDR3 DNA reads TGCGCCAGTAGCTCCGACAGTGACAGCTCCTATAATTCACCCCTCCACTTT.

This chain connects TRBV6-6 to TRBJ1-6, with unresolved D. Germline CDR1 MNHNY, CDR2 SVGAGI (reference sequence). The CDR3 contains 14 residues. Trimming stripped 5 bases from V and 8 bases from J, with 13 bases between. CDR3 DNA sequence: TGTGCCAGCAGTGGATGGACGGATTATTCACCCCTCCACTTT. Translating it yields CASSGWTDYSPLHF.

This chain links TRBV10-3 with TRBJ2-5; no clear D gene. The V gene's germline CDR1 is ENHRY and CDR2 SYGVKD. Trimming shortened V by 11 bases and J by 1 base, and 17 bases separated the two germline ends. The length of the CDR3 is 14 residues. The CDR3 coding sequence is TGTGCCCTGACCTACCATCCCCCCCAAGAGACCCAGTACTTC. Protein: CALTYHPPQETQYF.

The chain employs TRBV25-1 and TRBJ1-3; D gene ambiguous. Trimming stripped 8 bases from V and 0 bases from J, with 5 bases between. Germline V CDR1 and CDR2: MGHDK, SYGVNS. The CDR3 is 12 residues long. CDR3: CASRFSGNTIYF. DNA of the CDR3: TGTGCCAGCCGGTTCTCTGGAAACACCATATATTTT.

CDR3 in amino acids: CASSLWSNQPQHF. The DNA of the CDR3 is TGTGCCAGCAGCTTATGGAGCAATCAGCCCCAGCATTTT. V is TRBV11-2 and J is TRBJ1-5; no clear D gene. V was pared by 2 bases and J by 1 base, with 3 bases between. CDR1 SGHAT and CDR2 FQNNGV come from the germline V gene. CDR3 length equals 13 residues. Supplemented by reference TRBV11-2 and TRBJ1-5, the full variable domain reads EAGVAQSPRYKIIEKRQSVAFWCNPISGHATLYWYQQILGQGPKLLIQFQNNGVVDDSQLPKDRFSAERLKGVDSTLKIQPAKLEDSAVYLCASSLWSNQPQHFGDGTRLSIL.

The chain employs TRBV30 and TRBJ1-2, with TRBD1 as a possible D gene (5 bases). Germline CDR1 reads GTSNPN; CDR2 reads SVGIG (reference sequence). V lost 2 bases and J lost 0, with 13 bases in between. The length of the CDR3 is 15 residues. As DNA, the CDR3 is TGTGCCTGGAGTACTGGGCAGGGCTCTAACTATGGCTACACCTTC. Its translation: CAWSTGQGSNYGYTF.

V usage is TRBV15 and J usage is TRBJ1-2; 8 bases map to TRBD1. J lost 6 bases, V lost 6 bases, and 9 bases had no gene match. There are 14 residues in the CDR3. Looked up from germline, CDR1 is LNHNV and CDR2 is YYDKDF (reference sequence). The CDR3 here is CATSIPGGADGYTF. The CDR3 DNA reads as TGTGCCACCAGTATCCCAGGGGGCGCGGATGGCTACACCTTC.

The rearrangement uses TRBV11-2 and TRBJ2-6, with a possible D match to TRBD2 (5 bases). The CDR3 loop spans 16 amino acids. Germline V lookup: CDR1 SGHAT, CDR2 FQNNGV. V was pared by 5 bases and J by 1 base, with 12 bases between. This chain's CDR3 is CASSLGRGSGANVLTF. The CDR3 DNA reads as TGTGCCAGCAGCCTGGGTCGGGGTTCTGGGGCCAACGTCCTGACTTTC.

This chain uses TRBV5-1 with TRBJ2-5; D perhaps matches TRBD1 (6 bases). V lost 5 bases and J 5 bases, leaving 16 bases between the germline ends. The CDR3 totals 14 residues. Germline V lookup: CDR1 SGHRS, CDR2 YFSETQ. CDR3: CASSPVGGRETQYF. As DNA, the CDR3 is TGCGCCAGCAGTCCCGTTGGGGGCCGGGAGACCCAGTACTTC.

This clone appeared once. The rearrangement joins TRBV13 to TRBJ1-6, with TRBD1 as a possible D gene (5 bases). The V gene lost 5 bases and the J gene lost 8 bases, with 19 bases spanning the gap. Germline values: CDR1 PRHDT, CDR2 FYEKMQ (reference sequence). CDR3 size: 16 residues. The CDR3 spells CASSGLVSGGDSPLHF. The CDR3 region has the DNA TGTGCCAGCAGCGGTTTAGTCTCCGGGGGTGATTCACCCCTCCACTTT. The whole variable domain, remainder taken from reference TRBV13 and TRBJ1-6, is AAGVIQSPRHLIKEKRETATLKCYPIPRHDTVYWYQQGPGQDPQFLISFYEKMQSDKGSIPDRFSAQQFSDYHSELNMSSLELGDSALYFCASSGLVSGGDSPLHFGNGTRLTVT.

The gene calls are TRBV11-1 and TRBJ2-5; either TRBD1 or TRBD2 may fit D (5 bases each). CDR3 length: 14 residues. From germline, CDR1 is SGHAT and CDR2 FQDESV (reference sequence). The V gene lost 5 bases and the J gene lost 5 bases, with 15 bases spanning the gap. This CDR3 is CASSGGTEGETQYF. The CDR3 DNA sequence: TGTGCCAGCAGCGGCGGCACCGAGGGGGAGACCCAGTACTTC.

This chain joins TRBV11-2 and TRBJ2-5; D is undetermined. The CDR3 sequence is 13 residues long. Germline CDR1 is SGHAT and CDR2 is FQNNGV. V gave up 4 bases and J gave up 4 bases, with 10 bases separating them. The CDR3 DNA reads TGTGCCAGCAGCTGGGATACCCGAGAGACCCAGTACTTC. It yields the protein CASSWDTRETQYF.

This chain's CDR3 is CSAGTGGNYGYTF. The CDR3 bases are TGCAGCGCAGGGACAGGGGGTAACTATGGCTACACCTTC. The chain has TRBV29-1 and TRBJ1-2; 11 nucleotides align to TRBD1. The V and J ends lost 7 bases and 1 base, in that order; junction bases with no gene match: 2. The CDR3 loop spans 13 amino acids. Per the germline V gene, CDR1 is SQVTM and CDR2 is ANQGSEA.